This T cell receptor (beta chain) was identified during a study of preoperative IRX-2 immunotherapy in early breast cancer. The sample's treatment: preoperative locoregional IRX-2 cytokine immunotherapy. This phase Ib study tested locoregional IRX-2 cytokine immunotherapy given before surgery. Sequenced by immunoSEQ multiplex PCR; TCRdb stores in-frame clones only, minus some. Of approximately 11,000 clones listed, 80% were seen once; the top ten hold 4.5% to 7%. Germline V gives CDR1 SGHRS, CDR2 YFSETQ. The CDR3 consists of 15 residues. The V end was cut by 0 bases, the J end by 5 bases, with 14 bases between.

The source of this sequence is a human donor with breast cancer. The chain uses TRBV5-1 and TRBJ2-5; D perhaps matches TRBD2 (6 bases). The sequenced sample was lymph node tissue, obtained before IRX-2 immunotherapy. The DNA of the CDR3 is TGCGCCAGCAGCTTGGGGGACTCCCGTCGGGAGACCCAGTACTTC. Its protein is CASSLGDSRRETQYF.